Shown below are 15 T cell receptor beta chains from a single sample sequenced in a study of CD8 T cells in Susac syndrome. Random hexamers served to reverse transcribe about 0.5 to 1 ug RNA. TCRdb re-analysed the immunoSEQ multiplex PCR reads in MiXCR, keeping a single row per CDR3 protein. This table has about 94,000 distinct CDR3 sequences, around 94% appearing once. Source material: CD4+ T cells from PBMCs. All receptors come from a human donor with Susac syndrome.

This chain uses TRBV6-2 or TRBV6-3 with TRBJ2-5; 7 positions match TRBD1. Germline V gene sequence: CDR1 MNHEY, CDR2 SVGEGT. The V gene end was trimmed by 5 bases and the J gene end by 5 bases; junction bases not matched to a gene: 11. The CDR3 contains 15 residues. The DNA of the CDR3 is TGTGCCAGCAGTCTACAGGCTAACAGGGGTGAGACCCAGTACTTC. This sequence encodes CASSLQANRGETQYF.

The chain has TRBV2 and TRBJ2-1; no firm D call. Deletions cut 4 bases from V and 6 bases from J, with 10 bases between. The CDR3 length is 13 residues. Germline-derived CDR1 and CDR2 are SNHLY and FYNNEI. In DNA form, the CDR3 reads TGTGCCAGCAGTGTACTTGGCCTCAATGAGCAGTTCTTC. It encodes CASSVLGLNEQFF.

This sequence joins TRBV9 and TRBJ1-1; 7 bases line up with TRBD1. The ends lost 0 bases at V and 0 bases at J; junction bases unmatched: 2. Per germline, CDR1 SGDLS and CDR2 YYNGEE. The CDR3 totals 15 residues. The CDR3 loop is CASSVGDRLNTEAFF. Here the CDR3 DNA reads TGTGCCAGCAGCGTAGGGGACAGACTGAACACTGAAGCTTTCTTT. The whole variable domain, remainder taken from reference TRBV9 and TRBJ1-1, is DSGVTQTPKHLITATGQRVTLRCSPRSGDLSVYWYQQSLDQGLQFLIQYYNGEERAKGNILERFSAQQFPDLHSELNLSSLELGDSALYFCASSVGDRLNTEAFFGQGTRLTVV.

DNA of the CDR3: TGCAGCGTTGTAAGCGGGGAAACTGAAGCTTTCTTT. This encodes CSVVSGETEAFF. The chain carries TRBV29-1 and TRBJ1-1; unclear D gene. Germline V lookup: CDR1 SQVTM, CDR2 ANQGSEA. The CDR3 spans 12 residues. V was clipped by 4 bases and J by 5 bases, with 11 bases between them.

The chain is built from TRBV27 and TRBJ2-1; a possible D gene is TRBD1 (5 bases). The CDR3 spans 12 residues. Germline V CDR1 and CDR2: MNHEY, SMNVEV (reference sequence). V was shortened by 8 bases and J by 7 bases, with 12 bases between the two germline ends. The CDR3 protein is CASDLTENEQFF. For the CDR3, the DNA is TGTGCCAGCGACTTGACAGAGAATGAGCAGTTCTTC.

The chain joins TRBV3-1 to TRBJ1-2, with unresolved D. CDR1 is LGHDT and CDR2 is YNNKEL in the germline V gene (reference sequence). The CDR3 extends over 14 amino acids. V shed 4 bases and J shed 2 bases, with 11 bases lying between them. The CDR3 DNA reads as TGTGCCAGCAGCCCATCCTTGGGGAACTATGGCTACACCTTC. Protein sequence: CASSPSLGNYGYTF.

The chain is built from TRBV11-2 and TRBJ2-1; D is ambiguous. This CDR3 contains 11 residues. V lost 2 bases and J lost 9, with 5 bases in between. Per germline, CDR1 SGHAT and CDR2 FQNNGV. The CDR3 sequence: CASSLKGEQFF. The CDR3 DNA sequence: TGTGCCAGCAGCTTAAAGGGTGAGCAGTTCTTC.

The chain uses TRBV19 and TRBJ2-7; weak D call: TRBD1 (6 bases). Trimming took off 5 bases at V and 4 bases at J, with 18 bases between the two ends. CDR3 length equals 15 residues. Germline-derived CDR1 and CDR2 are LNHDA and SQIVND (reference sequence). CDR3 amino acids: CASSAQPGRGYEQYF. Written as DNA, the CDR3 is TGTGCCAGTAGTGCCCAGCCCGGCAGGGGATACGAGCAGTACTTC.

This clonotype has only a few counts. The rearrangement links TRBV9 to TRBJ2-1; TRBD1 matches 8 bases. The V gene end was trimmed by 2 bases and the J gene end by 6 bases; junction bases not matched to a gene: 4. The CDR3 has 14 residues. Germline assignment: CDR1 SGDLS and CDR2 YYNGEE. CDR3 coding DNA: TGTGCCAGCAGCGTGGGGACAGGCACCAATGAGCAGTTCTTC. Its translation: CASSVGTGTNEQFF.

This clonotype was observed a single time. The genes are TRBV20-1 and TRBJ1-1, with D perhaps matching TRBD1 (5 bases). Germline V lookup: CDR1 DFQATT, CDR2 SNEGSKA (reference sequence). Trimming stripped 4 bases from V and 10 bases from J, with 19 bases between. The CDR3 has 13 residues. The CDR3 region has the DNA TGCAGTGCTACCCTAAAGGGTAGGGGCCGAGCTTTCTTT. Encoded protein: CSATLKGRGRAFF.

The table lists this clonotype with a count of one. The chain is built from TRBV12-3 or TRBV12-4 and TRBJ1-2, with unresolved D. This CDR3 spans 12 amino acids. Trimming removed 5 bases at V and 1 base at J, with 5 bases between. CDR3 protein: CASSAYNYGYTF. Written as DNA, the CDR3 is TGTGCCAGCAGTGCTTATAACTATGGCTACACCTTC.

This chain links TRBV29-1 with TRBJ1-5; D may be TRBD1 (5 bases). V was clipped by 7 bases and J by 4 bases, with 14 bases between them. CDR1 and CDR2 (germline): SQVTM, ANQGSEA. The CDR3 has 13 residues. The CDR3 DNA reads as TGCAGCGCCAGAATCCCAGGGAATCAGCCCCAGCATTTT. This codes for CSARIPGNQPQHF.

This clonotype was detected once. The CDR3 protein is CSVGLGSSGNTIYF. The CDR3 DNA reads as TGCAGCGTCGGCCTGGGGTCTTCTGGAAACACCATATATTTT. The chain is built from TRBV29-1 and TRBJ1-3; D is undetermined. Germline CDR1 reads SQVTM; CDR2 reads ANQGSEA. Trimming pared 6 bases from V and 1 base from J, leaving 13 bases between. The CDR3 is made up of 14 amino acids.

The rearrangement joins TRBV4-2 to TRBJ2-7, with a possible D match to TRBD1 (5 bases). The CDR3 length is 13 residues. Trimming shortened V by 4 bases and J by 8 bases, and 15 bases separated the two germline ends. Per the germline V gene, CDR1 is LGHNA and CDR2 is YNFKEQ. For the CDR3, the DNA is TGTGCCAGCAGCCGAGAACAACCAGGGCAGCAGTACTTC. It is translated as CASSREQPGQQYF.

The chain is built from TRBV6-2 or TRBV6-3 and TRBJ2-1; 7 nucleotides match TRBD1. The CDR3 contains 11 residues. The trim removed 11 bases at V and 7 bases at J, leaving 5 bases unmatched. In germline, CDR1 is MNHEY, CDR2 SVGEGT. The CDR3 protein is CASEQGNEQFF. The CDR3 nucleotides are TGTGCCTCCGAACAGGGGAATGAGCAGTTCTTC.